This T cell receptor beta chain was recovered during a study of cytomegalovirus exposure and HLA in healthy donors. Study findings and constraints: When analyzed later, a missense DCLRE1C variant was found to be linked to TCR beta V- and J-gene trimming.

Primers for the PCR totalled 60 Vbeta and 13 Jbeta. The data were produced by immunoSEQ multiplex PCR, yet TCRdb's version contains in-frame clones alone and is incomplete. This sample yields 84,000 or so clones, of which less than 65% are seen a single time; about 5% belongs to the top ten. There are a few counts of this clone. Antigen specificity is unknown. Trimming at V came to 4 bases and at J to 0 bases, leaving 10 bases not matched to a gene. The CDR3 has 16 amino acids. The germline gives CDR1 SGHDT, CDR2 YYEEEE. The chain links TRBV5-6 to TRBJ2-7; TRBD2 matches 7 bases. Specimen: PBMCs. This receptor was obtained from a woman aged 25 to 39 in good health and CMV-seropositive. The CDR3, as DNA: TGTGCCAGCAGCCCCGCTAGCGGTTTGAGCTCCTACGAGCAGTACTTC. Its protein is CASSPASGLSSYEQYF.